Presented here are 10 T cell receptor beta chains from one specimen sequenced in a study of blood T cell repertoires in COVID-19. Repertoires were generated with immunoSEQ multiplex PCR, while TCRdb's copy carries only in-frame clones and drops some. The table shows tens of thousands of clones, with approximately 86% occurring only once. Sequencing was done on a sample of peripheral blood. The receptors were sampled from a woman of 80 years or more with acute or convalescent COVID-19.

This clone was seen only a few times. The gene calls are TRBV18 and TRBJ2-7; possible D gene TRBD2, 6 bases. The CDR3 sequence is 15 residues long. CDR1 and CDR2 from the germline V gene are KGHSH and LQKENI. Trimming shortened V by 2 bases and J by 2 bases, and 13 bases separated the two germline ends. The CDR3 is CASSPRRVQTYEQYF. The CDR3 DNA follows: TGTGCCAGCTCACCAAGGAGGGTACAGACCTACGAGCAGTACTTC.

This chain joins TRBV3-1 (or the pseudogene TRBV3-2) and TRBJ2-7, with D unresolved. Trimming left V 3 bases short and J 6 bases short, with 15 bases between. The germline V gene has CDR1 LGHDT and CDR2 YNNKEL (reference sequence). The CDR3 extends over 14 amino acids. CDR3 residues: CASSHNTDITEQYF. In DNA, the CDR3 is TGTGCCAGCAGCCATAATACTGACATCACCGAGCAGTACTTC.

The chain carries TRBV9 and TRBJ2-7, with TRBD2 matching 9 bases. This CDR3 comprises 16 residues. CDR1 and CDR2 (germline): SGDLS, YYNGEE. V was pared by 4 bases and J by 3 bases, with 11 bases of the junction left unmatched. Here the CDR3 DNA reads TGTGCCAGCAGCCCCCAGGAGGGACTAGCTCGCTACGAGCAGTACTTC. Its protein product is CASSPQEGLARYEQYF.

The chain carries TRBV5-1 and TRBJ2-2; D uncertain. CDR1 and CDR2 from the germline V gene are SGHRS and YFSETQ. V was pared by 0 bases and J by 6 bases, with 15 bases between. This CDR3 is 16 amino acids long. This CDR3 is CASSLASWHGAGELFF. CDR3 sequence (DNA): TGCGCCAGCAGCTTGGCTTCCTGGCATGGAGCCGGGGAGCTGTTTTTT.

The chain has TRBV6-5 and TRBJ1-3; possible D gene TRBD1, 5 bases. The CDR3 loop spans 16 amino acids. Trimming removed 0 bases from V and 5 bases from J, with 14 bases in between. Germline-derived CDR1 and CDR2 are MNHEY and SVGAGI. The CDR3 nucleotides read TGTGCCAGCAGTTACTCCGGGGCGGGGGTTCGAAACACCATATATTTT. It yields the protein CASSYSGAGVRNTIYF.

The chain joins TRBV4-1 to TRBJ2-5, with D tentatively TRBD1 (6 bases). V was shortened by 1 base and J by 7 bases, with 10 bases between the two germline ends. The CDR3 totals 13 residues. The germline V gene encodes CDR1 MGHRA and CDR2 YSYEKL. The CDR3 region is CASSQGGLGTQYF. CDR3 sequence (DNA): TGCGCCAGCAGCCAAGGGGGGCTCGGGACCCAGTACTTC.

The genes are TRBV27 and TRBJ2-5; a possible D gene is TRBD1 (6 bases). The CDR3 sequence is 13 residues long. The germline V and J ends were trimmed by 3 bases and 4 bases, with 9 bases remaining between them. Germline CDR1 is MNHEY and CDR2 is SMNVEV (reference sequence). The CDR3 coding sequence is TGTGCCAGCAGTTTGCGAGGGGGAGAGACCCAGTACTTC. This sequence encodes CASSLRGGETQYF.

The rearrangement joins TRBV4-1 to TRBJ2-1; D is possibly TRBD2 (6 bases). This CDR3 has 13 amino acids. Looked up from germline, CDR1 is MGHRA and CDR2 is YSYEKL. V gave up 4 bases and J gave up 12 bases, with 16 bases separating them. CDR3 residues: CASSRTGPEGQFF. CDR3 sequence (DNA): TGCGCCAGCAGCCGAACCGGGCCGGAGGGGCAGTTCTTC.

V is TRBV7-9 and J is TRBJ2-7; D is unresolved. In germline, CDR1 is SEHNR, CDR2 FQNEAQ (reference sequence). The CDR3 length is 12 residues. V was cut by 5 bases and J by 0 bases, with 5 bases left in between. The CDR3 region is CASSPLSYEQYF. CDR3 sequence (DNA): TGTGCCAGCAGCCCCCTCTCCTACGAGCAGTACTTC.

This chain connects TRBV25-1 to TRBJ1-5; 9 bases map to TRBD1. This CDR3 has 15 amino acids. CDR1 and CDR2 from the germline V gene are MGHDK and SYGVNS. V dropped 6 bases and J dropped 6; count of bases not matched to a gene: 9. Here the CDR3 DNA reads TGTGCCAGCAGCGATACAGGGGGCTCGGGTCAGCCCCAGCATTTT. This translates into CASSDTGGSGQPQHF. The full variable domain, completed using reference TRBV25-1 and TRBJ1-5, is EADIYQTPRYLVIGTGKKITLECSQTMGHDKMYWYQQDPGMELHLIHYSYGVNSTEKGDLSSESTVSRIRTEHFPLTLESARPSHTSQYLCASSDTGGSGQPQHFGDGTRLSIL.